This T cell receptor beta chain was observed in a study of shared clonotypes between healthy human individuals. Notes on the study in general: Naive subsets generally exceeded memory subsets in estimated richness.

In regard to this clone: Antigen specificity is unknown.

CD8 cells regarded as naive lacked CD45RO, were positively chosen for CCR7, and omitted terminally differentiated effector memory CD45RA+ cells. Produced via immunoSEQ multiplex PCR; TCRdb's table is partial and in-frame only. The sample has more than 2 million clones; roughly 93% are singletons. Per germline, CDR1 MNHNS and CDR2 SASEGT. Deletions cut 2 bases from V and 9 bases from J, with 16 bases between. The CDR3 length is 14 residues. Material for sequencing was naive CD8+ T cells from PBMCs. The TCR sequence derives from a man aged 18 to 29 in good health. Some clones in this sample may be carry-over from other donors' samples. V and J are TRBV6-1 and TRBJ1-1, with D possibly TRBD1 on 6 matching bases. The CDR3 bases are TGTGCCAGCAGTGAATTCCCCGGACAGCCCAAAGCTTTCTTT. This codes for CASSEFPGQPKAFF.